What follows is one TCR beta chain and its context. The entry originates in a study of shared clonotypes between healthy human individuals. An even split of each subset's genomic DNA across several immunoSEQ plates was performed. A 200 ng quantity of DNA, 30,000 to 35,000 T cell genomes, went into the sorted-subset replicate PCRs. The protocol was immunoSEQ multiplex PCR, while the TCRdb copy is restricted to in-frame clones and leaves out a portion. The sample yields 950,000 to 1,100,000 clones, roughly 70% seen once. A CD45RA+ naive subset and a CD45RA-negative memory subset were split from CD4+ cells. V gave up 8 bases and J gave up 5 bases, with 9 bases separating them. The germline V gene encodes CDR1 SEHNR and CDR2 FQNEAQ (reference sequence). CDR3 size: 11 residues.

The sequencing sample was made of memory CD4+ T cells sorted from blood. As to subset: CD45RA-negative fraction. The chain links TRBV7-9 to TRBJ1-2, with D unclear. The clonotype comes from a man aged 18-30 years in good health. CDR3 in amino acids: CASRSAYGYTF. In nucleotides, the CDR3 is TGTGCCAGCCGGTCAGCTTATGGCTACACCTTC.